Presented here are 27 T cell receptor beta chains from one specimen sequenced in a study of blood T cells in healthy people across ages. For the second PCR, which ran for about 6 to 11 cycles, a sample-barcoded 5' primer and a J-beta primer mix were used. TCRdb analysed the 5' RACE reads with MiXCR anew, one entry per CDR3 protein. The sample includes 1,300,000 or so distinct CDR3 sequences, approximately 59% of them seen just once. The sequenced material came from blood. The origin of the receptors is a man aged 18 to 30 in good health.

The J gene is TRBJ1-4, the V gene TRBV28; a weak D match, TRBD1 (5 bases). Germline V CDR1 and CDR2: MDHEN, SYDVKM. V was cut by 8 bases and J by 4 bases, with 14 bases left in between. This CDR3 is built from 14 residues. The CDR3 nucleotides are TGTGCCAGCTCAAGTGGGGGGGTTAATGAAAAACTGTTTTTT. Residues: CASSSGGVNEKLFF.

As concerns this clonotype: A read error may account for a junction end that differs from germline. The genes are TRBV6-6 and TRBJ1-5; no reliable D call. CDR3 size: 14 residues. The germline V gene encodes CDR1 MNHNY and CDR2 SVGAGI (reference sequence). DNA of the CDR3: TGTGCCAACAGTACGTCCCGTAGGAACCAGCCCCAGCATTTT. Translation gives CANSTSRRNQPQHF.

The chain links TRBV6-4 to TRBJ1-2; 8 bases map to TRBD1. Germline V gene lookup returns CDR1 MRHNA and CDR2 SNTAGT. V dropped 7 bases and J dropped 4; count of bases not matched to a gene: 14. The CDR3 totals 16 residues. CDR3 loop: CASTSGTGRSVYGYTF. Here the CDR3 DNA reads TGTGCCAGCACCTCAGGGACAGGTCGTTCGGTCTATGGCTACACCTTC.

This chain joins TRBV21-1 and TRBJ1-1. TRBV21-1 is termed a pseudogene. The CDR3 has 13 residues. The CDR3 nucleotides are TGTGCCAGCATAATACAGCAGAACACTGAAGCTTTCTTT. Translating gives CASIIQQNTEAFF.

This clonotype was seen once. The DNA of the CDR3 is TGTGCCAGCAGCGTAGAAGAGGGCCTCTACTACAATGAGCAGTTCTTC. This encodes CASSVEEGLYYNEQFF. V is TRBV9 and J is TRBJ2-1, with D possibly TRBD2 on 5 matching bases. Trimming pared 0 bases from V and 3 bases from J, leaving 13 bases between. Germline V lookup: CDR1 SGDLS, CDR2 YYNGEE. CDR3 length: 16 amino acids.

The chain uses TRBV7-2 and TRBJ2-5, with 12 bases identical to TRBD2. The DNA end favors TRBJ2-7, so the J call may be wrong. Germline V lookup: CDR1 SGHTA, CDR2 FQGNSA. The CDR3 runs 16 residues. CDR3 in amino acids: CASSFQELAGGYEQYF. The CDR3 DNA reads TGTGCCAGCAGCTTCCAAGAACTAGCGGGAGGTTACGAGCAGTACTTC.

The chain has TRBV29-1 and TRBJ2-5, with 11 positions matching TRBD2. CDR3 length: 14 residues. Unmatched junction bases numbered 3, after V lost 6 bases and J lost 0 bases. Germline-derived CDR1 and CDR2 are SQVTM and ANQGSEA. The CDR3 DNA is TGCAGCGTCTGGGGACTAGCGGACCAAGAGACCCAGTACTTC. Amino acids: CSVWGLADQETQYF.

This clonotype was seen a few times. This sequence joins TRBV4-3 and TRBJ2-1; 8 bases fit TRBD2. The V and J ends lost 2 bases and 1 base, in that order; junction bases with no gene match: 7. CDR1 is LGHNA, CDR2 YSLEER, per germline. This CDR3 is 17 amino acids long. CDR3: CASSQRTRGGSYNEQFF. In nucleotides, the CDR3 is TGCGCCAGCAGCCAACGGACACGGGGGGGTTCCTACAATGAGCAGTTCTTC.

The chain is built from TRBV12-3 or TRBV12-4 and TRBJ2-6; D ambiguous. There are 16 residues in the CDR3. Trimming cost V 5 bases and J 3 bases, with 14 bases left between them. CDR3 sequence: CASSLLSGDGANVLTF. DNA for the CDR3: TGTGCCAGCAGTCTACTTAGTGGGGATGGGGCCAACGTCCTGACTTTC.

This chain connects TRBV11-2 to TRBJ1-5; D not resolved. Germline assignment: CDR1 SGHAT and CDR2 FQNNGV. The CDR3 runs to 15 residues. The V gene lost 3 bases and the J gene lost 0 bases, with 9 bases spanning the gap. CDR3 in DNA: TGTGCCAGCAGCTTGGAACACGTTAGCAATCAGCCCCAGCATTTT. It yields the protein CASSLEHVSNQPQHF.

The V and J genes are TRBV11-3 and TRBJ2-1, with D possibly being TRBD2 (7 bases). From germline, CDR1 is SGHNT and CDR2 YENEEA. The CDR3 extends over 13 amino acids. Deletions cut 5 bases from V and 8 bases from J, with 13 bases between. CDR3 region: CASSPRGAYEQFF. The CDR3 DNA follows: TGTGCCAGCAGCCCACGGGGGGCCTATGAGCAGTTCTTC.

The genes are TRBV28 and TRBJ2-4; perhaps TRBD1 as D (6 bases). V lost 6 bases and J 1 base, leaving 16 bases between the germline ends. Germline CDR1 reads MDHEN; CDR2 reads SYDVKM. The CDR3 runs to 16 residues. The CDR3 reads CASSYTGSAAKNIQYF. The DNA of the CDR3 is TGTGCCAGCAGCTATACAGGGAGTGCGGCCAAAAACATTCAGTACTTC.

The genes are TRBV20-1 and TRBJ2-7; D gene ambiguous. Germline assignment: CDR1 DFQATT and CDR2 SNEGSKA (reference sequence). This CDR3 contains 13 residues. Trimming stripped 7 bases from V and 3 bases from J, with 16 bases between. The CDR3 sequence is CSGIDDTVYEQYF. The DNA of the CDR3 is TGCAGTGGGATTGACGATACGGTCTACGAGCAGTACTTC.

The sample holds a few counts of this clonotype. The V gene is TRBV29-1, the J gene TRBJ2-7; maybe TRBD2 (5 bases). The CDR3 has 14 residues. Between the trimmed V and J ends, which lost 0 bases and 2 bases, there was a span of 11 bases. In germline, CDR1 is SQVTM, CDR2 ANQGSEA. The CDR3 reads CSVEERDQPYEQYF. Written as DNA, the CDR3 is TGCAGCGTTGAAGAACGGGATCAGCCCTACGAGCAGTACTTC.

The rearrangement uses TRBV6-1 and TRBJ1-2; 7 nucleotides line up with TRBD1. J lost 10 bases, V lost 6 bases, and 8 bases had no gene match. The CDR3 loop spans 12 amino acids. Germline-derived CDR1 and CDR2 are MNHNS and SASEGT. DNA of the CDR3: TGTGCCAGCAGGGACTATACAGGGGCCTACACCTTC. Translating gives CASRDYTGAYTF.

The sample holds a few counts of this clonotype. The V and J genes are TRBV6-5 and TRBJ2-1; D gene uncertain. CDR3 length: 13 amino acids. Germline assignment: CDR1 MNHEY and CDR2 SVGAGI. V gave up 2 bases and J gave up 14 bases, with 16 bases separating them. CDR3 amino acids: CASSYADSKPEFF. The CDR3 DNA reads TGTGCCAGCAGTTACGCGGATTCTAAACCCGAGTTCTTC.

The chain has TRBV7-9 and TRBJ2-1; maybe TRBD1 (5 bases). Germline V gene data show CDR1 as SEHNR and CDR2 as FQNEAQ (reference sequence). V was trimmed by 6 bases and J by 0 bases, leaving 15 bases between them. The CDR3 totals 16 residues. The CDR3 reads CASSSSGPSSYNEQFF. The CDR3 DNA reads TGTGCCAGCAGTTCCTCAGGGCCTAGCTCCTACAATGAGCAGTTCTTC. Looking up the rest from reference TRBV7-9 and TRBJ2-1 gives the full variable domain: DTGVSQNPRHKITKRGQNVTFRCDPISEHNRLYWYRQTLGQGPEFLTYFQNEAQLEKSRLLSDRFSAERPKGSFSTLEIQRTEQGDSAMYLCASSSSGPSSYNEQFFGPGTRLTVL.

The chain carries TRBV20-1 and TRBJ2-7, with D maybe TRBD1 (5 bases). V shed 7 bases and J shed 0 bases, with 10 bases lying between them. Germline V lookup: CDR1 DFQATT, CDR2 SNEGSKA (reference sequence). This CDR3 spans 12 amino acids. CDR3 protein: CSVDRFSYEQYF. The DNA for the CDR3 is TGCAGTGTTGACAGATTCTCCTACGAGCAGTACTTC.

CDR3 in DNA: TGTGCCAGCAGCCACCCAGCGGGTACCTACAATGAGCAGTTCTTC. Translating gives CASSHPAGTYNEQFF. The V gene is TRBV14, the J gene TRBJ2-1, with a tentative D call TRBD2 (6 bases). The CDR3 has 15 amino acids. Germline CDR1 SGHDN, CDR2 FVKESK. Between the trimmed V and J ends, which lost 3 bases and 2 bases, there was a span of 11 bases.

This clonotype was counted a single time. V and J are TRBV21-1 and TRBJ2-1; TRBD1 is the table's D call, not checked against the DNA. TRBV21-1 is assigned pseudogene status. This CDR3 is built from 16 residues. CDR3 in DNA: TGTGCCAGCAGCGAAGACAGGGTCCTCTCCTACAATGAGCAGTTCTTC. It translates to CASSEDRVLSYNEQFF.

In nucleotides, the CDR3 is TGTGCCAGCACCCGATCACAGCGCCCCTACGAGCAGTACTTC. It is translated as CASTRSQRPYEQYF. The chain recombines TRBV7-2 with TRBJ2-7; no firm D call. The CDR3 sequence is 14 residues long. With 7 bases removed from V and 2 bases from J, the gap between germline ends came to 15 bases. Germline loops: CDR1 SGHTA, CDR2 FQGNSA.

The genes are TRBV14 and TRBJ2-1, with D hard to call. The CDR3 length is 13 residues. Per germline, CDR1 SGHDN and CDR2 FVKESK. Trimming removed 6 bases at V and 8 bases at J, with 14 bases between. The CDR3 nucleotides read TGTGCCAGCAGTGGGTGGGGTTTCCATGAGCAGTTCTTC. This gives the protein CASSGWGFHEQFF. The full variable domain, rest sourced from reference TRBV14 and TRBJ2-1, is EAGVTQFPSHSVIEKGQTVTLRCDPISGHDNLYWYRRVMGKEIKFLLHFVKESKQDESGMPNNRFLAERTGGTYSTLKVQPAELEDSGVYFCASSGWGFHEQFFGPGTRLTVL.

The chain is built from TRBV7-2 and TRBJ2-1; D not resolved. The V gene's germline CDR1 is SGHTA and CDR2 FQGNSA. This CDR3 has 15 residues. The V and J ends lost 2 bases and 0 bases respectively, with 8 bases between them. CDR3 protein: CASSLKESSYNEQFF. In DNA, the CDR3 is TGTGCCAGCAGCTTAAAGGAGAGCTCCTACAATGAGCAGTTCTTC. Full variable domain (rest looked up from reference TRBV7-2 and TRBJ2-1): GAGVSQSPSNKVTEKGKDVELRCDPISGHTALYWYRQSLGQGLEFLIYFQGNSAPDKSGLPSDRFSAERTGGSVSTLTIQRTQQEDSAVYLCASSLKESSYNEQFFGPGTRLTVL.

This clonotype was counted between two and nine times. V and J are TRBV20-1 and TRBJ2-3, with D possibly TRBD2 on 5 matching bases. Trimming removed 5 bases from V and 0 bases from J, with 21 bases in between. Germline-derived CDR1 and CDR2 are DFQATT and SNEGSKA (reference sequence). There are 17 residues in the CDR3. DNA for the CDR3: TGCAGTGCTCCTTCCCCACTAGTAGCCTCTAGCACAGATACGCAGTATTTT. Its protein product is CSAPSPLVASSTDTQYF.

The chain is built from TRBV2 and TRBJ1-4; D gene uncertain. Germline V gene sequence: CDR1 SNHLY, CDR2 FYNNEI. The CDR3 spans 14 residues. V was trimmed by 3 bases and J by 7 bases, leaving 12 bases between them. The CDR3 spells CASSDNEMSEKLFF. The DNA for the CDR3 is TGTGCCAGCAGTGACAACGAGATGTCTGAAAAACTGTTTTTT.

The J gene is TRBJ1-6, the V gene TRBV18; 12 nucleotides align to TRBD1. The V and J ends lost 3 bases and 8 bases, in that order; junction bases with no gene match: 2. The CDR3 is 15 amino acids. Per germline, CDR1 KGHSH and CDR2 LQKENI. The CDR3 protein is CASSPGQGADSPLHF. In nucleotides, the CDR3 is TGTGCCAGCTCACCGGGACAGGGGGCTGATTCACCCCTCCACTTT.

The chain couples TRBV13 to TRBJ1-1, with D possibly TRBD1 on 6 matching bases. CDR1 is PRHDT, CDR2 FYEKMQ, per germline (reference sequence). This CDR3 region has 17 residues. V lost 1 base and J lost 3, with 18 bases in between. CDR3: CASSLAPQGPGDTEAFF. The CDR3 nucleotides read TGTGCCAGCAGCTTAGCTCCACAGGGACCCGGGGACACTGAAGCTTTCTTT.